The source of this T cell receptor (beta chain) is a study of blood T cell repertoires in COVID-19. Overall study context: Samples taken during acute and convalescent COVID-19 were collected in the United States, Italy and Spain. Nucleic acid was either cDNA or gDNA, and it came from T cells, B-cell-depleted T cells, or PBMCs.

Per the original data handling: Researchers report that nucleated cell counts were estimated from reference gene primer amplification. Sequenced by immunoSEQ multiplex PCR; TCRdb stores in-frame clones only, minus some. V and J calls and clone size are those listed in that table; D and trimming were worked out from the DNA. The table includes about 250,000 clones, about 79% detected once. This CDR3 has 12 amino acids. The ends were cut back, 4 bases at V and 14 bases at J, with 17 bases in the middle. The germline V gene encodes CDR1 SGHAT and CDR2 FQNNGV. The chain has TRBV11-2 and TRBJ2-5, with D perhaps TRBD2 (7 bases). Sequenced: peripheral blood. The sequence was obtained from an older man with acute or convalescent COVID-19. CDR3 DNA: TGTGCCAGCAGCTACCTGGGGGGGGCACAATACTTC. It encodes CASSYLGGAQYF.